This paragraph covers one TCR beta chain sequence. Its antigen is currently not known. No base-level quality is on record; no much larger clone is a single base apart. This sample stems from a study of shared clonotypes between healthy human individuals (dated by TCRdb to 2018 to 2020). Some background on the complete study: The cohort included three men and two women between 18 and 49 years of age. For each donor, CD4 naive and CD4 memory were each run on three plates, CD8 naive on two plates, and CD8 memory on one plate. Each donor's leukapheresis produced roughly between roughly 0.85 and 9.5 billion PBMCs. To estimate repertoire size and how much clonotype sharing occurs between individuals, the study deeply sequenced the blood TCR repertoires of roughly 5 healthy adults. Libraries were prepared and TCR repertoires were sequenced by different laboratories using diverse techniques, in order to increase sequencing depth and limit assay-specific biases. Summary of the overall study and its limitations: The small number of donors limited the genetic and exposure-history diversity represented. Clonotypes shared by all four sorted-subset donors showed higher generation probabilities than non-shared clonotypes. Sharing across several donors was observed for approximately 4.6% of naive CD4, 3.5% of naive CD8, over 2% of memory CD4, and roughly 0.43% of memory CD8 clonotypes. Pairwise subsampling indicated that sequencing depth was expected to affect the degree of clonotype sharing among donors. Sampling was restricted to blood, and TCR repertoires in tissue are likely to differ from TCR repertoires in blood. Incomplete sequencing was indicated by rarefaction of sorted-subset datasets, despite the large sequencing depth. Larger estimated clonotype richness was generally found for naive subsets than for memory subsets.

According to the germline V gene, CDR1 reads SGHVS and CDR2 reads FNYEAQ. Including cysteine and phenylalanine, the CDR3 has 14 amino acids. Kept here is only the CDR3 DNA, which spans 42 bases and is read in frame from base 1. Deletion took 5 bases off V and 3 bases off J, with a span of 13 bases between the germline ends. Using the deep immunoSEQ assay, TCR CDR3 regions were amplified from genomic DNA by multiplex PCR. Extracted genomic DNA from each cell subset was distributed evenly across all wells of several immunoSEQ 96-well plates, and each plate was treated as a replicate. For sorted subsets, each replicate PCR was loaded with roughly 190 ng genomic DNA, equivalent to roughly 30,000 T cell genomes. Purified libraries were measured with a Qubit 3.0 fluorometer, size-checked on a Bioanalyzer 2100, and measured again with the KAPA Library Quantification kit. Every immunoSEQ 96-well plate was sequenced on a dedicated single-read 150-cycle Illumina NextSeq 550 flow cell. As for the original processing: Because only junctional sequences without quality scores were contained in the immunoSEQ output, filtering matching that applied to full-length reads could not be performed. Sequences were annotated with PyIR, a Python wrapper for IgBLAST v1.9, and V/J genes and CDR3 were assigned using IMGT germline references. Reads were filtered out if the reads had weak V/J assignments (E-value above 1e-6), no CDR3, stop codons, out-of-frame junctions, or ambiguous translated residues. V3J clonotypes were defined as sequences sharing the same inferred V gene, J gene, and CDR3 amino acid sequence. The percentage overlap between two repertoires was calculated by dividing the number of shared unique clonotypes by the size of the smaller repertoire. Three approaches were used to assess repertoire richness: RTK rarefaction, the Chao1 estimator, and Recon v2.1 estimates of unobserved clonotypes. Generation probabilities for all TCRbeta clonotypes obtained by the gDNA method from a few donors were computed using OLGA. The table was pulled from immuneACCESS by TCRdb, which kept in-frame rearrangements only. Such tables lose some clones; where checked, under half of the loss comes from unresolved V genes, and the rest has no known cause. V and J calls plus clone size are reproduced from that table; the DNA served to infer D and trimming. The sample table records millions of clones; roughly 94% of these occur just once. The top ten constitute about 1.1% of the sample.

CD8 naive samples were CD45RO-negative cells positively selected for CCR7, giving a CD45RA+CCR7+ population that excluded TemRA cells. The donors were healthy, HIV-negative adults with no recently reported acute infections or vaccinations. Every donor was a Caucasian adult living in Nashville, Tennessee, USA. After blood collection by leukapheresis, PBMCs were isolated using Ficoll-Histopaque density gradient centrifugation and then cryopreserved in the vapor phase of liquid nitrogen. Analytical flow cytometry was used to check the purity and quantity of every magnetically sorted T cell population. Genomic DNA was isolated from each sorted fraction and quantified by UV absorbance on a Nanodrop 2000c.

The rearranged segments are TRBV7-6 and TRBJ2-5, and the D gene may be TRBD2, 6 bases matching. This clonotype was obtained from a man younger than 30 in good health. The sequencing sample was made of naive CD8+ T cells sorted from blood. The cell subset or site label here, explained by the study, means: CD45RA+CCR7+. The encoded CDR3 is CASSRGLLEETQYF. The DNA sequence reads TGTGCCAGCAGCCGTGGACTACTGGAAGAGACCCAGTACTTC.